These 25 T cell receptor beta chains were sequenced from one sample in a study of shared T cell receptors in the human thymus. Using immunoSEQ multiplex PCR, the repertoire was profiled, and TCRdb retains in-frame clones only, with some absent. The sample contains 500,000 to 850,000 clones, more than 75% of which appear only once. These same records also appear under a second study, on human thymus T cells.

Sample: thymocytes. The receptor source for this set is a boy under three years old with a congenital heart defect.

About this clone: A read error may account for a junction end that differs from germline. This chain links TRBV28 with TRBJ2-2, with D unresolved. This CDR3 comprises 11 residues. CDR1 is MDHEN and CDR2 is SYDVKM in the germline V gene. CDR3 DNA: TGTGCCAGCAGTAACATCGGGGAGCTGTTTTTT. Translated: CASSNIGELFF. The full variable domain, rest sourced from reference TRBV28 and TRBJ2-2, is DVKVTQSSRYLVKRTGEKVFLECVQDMDHENMFWYRQDPGLGLRLIYFSYDVKMKEKGDIPEGYSVSREKKERFSLILESASTNQTSMYLCASSNIGELFFGEGSRLTVL.

The chain has TRBV30 and TRBJ2-3, with 14 bases lining up with TRBD2. Germline-derived CDR1 and CDR2 are GTSNPN and SVGIG (reference sequence). The junction had 6 bases not matched to a gene; V was cut back by 1 base and J by 6 bases. The CDR3 covers 16 residues. The CDR3 reads CAWSAGLAGDLDTQYF. The DNA for the CDR3 is TGTGCCTGGAGTGCGGGACTAGCGGGAGACCTGGATACGCAGTATTTT. Using reference TRBV30 and TRBJ2-3 for the parts outside the CDR3, the full variable domain is SQTIHQWPATLVQPVGSPLSLECTVEGTSNPNLYWYRQAAGRGLQLLFYSVGIGQISSEVPQNLSASRPQDRQFILSSKKLLLSDSGFYLCAWSAGLAGDLDTQYFGPGTRLTVL.

The chain carries TRBV15 and TRBJ2-5; perhaps TRBD1 as D (6 bases). With 5 bases removed from V and 5 bases from J, the gap between germline ends came to 12 bases. Germline CDR1 LNHNV, CDR2 YYDKDF (reference sequence). This CDR3 is built from 13 residues. CDR3 region: CATSGIRGETQYF. The CDR3 coding sequence is TGTGCCACCAGCGGAATCAGGGGTGAGACCCAGTACTTC.

V gene TRBV15 combines with J gene TRBJ2-7; D might be TRBD2 (6 bases). V was cut by 2 bases and J by 0 bases, with 17 bases left in between. CDR1 and CDR2 from the germline V gene are LNHNV and YYDKDF (reference sequence). The CDR3 spans 17 residues. The CDR3 spells CATSRSWGLADSYEQYF. The CDR3 nucleotides are TGTGCCACCAGCAGATCATGGGGATTAGCGGACTCCTACGAGCAGTACTTC.

This rearrangement joins TRBV14 to TRBJ2-1; 11 positions match TRBD2. The germline gives CDR1 SGHDN, CDR2 FVKESK. V dropped 3 bases and J dropped 5; count of bases not matched to a gene: 3. This CDR3 is 15 amino acids long. CDR3 in DNA: TGTGCCAGCAGCCAGGCGGGACTAGCGGACAATGAGCAGTTCTTC. It translates to CASSQAGLADNEQFF.

J is TRBJ1-5 and V is TRBV7-8; 7 nucleotides match TRBD1. This CDR3 has 15 residues. V was pared by 3 bases and J by 2 bases, with 4 bases of the junction left unmatched. From germline, CDR1 is SGHVS and CDR2 FQNEAQ. CDR3: CASSFDRDRNQPQHF. CDR3 bases: TGTGCCAGCAGCTTTGACAGGGATCGCAATCAGCCCCAGCATTTT.

The table lists this clone with a count of one. The rearrangement links TRBV6-1 to TRBJ1-1; D is perhaps TRBD1 (5 bases). The CDR3 is made up of 15 amino acids. V was pared by 2 bases and J by 6 bases, with 16 bases between. Germline CDR1 and CDR2: MNHNS and SASEGT. The CDR3 sequence is CASSELRTYLAEAFF. In DNA form, the CDR3 reads TGTGCCAGCAGTGAACTGAGGACATACCTCGCTGAAGCTTTCTTT.

The chain combines TRBV4-1 with TRBJ2-5; 7 bases are shared with TRBD2. Germline V CDR1 and CDR2: MGHRA, YSYEKL. The CDR3 runs to 16 residues. V was pared by 0 bases and J by 3 bases, with 7 bases of the junction left unmatched. The CDR3 is CASSQDHGTNEETQYF. The CDR3 nucleotides are TGCGCCAGCAGCCAAGATCACGGGACTAACGAAGAGACCCAGTACTTC.

This sequence joins TRBV6-5 and TRBJ2-1; D is perhaps TRBD1 (6 bases). The ends were cut back, 6 bases at V and 3 bases at J, with 15 bases in the middle. The CDR3 extends over 15 amino acids. The V gene's germline CDR1 is MNHEY and CDR2 SVGAGI. CDR3 DNA sequence: TGTGCCAGCAGGCAAATGGGGGCGTACTACAATGAGCAGTTCTTC. It encodes CASRQMGAYYNEQFF.

This clone was recorded once. This sequence joins TRBV7-8 and TRBJ2-5, with 7 bases fitting TRBD2. This CDR3 is built from 14 residues. With V trimmed by 2 bases and J by 11 bases, 11 bases remained unmatched. CDR1 SGHVS and CDR2 FQNEAQ come from the germline V gene. CDR3 region: CASSLLARGWGQYF. The CDR3 coding sequence is TGTGCCAGCAGCTTACTAGCGCGGGGGTGGGGGCAGTACTTC.

The CDR3 bases are TGCGCCAGCAGCCAAGTAGGGACTAACTCCTTAACCTACAATGAGCAGTTCTTC. It specifies CASSQVGTNSLTYNEQFF. The genes are TRBV4-3 and TRBJ2-1; 7 bases match TRBD2. The CDR3 runs to 18 residues. The germline V gene encodes CDR1 LGHNA and CDR2 YSLEER. Trimming took 1 base from V and 2 from J; bases not matched to a gene: 11.

This chain links TRBV4-3 with TRBJ1-4; TRBD1 agrees at 7 bases. Per germline, CDR1 LGHNA and CDR2 YSLEER. V was pared by 3 bases and J by 4 bases, with 8 bases of the junction left unmatched. CDR3 size: 16 residues. CDR3 amino acids: CASSQELQGYNEKLFF. The CDR3 bases are TGCGCCAGCAGCCAGGAATTACAGGGGTATAATGAAAAACTGTTTTTT.

The rearrangement uses TRBV11-2 and TRBJ2-7; 8 bases agree with TRBD2. This CDR3 comprises 13 residues. Looked up from germline, CDR1 is SGHAT and CDR2 is FQNNGV. J was trimmed by 4 bases and V by 5 bases; bases with no gene match: 4. The CDR3 DNA follows: TGTGCCAGCAGCACGGGGGGGCAGTACGAGCAGTACTTC. This gives the protein CASSTGGQYEQYF.

DNA of the CDR3: TGCGCCAGCAGCTGGGGGACTGACTCCCGGGGCACCGGGGAGCTGTTTTTT. Residues: CASSWGTDSRGTGELFF. The chain recombines TRBV5-1 with TRBJ2-2, with D perhaps TRBD2 (6 bases). The V gene's germline CDR1 is SGHRS and CDR2 YFSETQ. This CDR3 contains 17 residues. Trimming shortened V by 3 bases and J by 4 bases, and 19 bases separated the two germline ends.

The gene calls are TRBV2 and TRBJ2-7, with 7 bases aligning to TRBD1. Germline assignment: CDR1 SNHLY and CDR2 FYNNEI. V trimming: 7 bases; J trimming: 0 bases; junction bases outside the gene matches: 9. This CDR3 comprises 15 residues. The CDR3 loop reads CASTHRQGHSYEQYF. CDR3 coding DNA: TGTGCCAGCACCCACCGACAGGGCCACTCCTACGAGCAGTACTTC.

The chain recombines TRBV6-4 with TRBJ2-1; 12 bases align to TRBD2. The germline V gene encodes CDR1 MRHNA and CDR2 SNTAGT. This CDR3 region has 18 residues. The V segment lost 11 bases and the J segment 3 bases; nucleotides outside the gene matches: 17. CDR3 region: CAARQTTSGRNRYNEQFF. The CDR3 DNA sequence: TGTGCCGCCCGTCAGACGACTAGCGGGAGAAACCGCTACAATGAGCAGTTCTTC.

The rearrangement joins TRBV19 to TRBJ1-1, with 8 bases fitting TRBD1. The germline V gene has CDR1 LNHDA and CDR2 SQIVND (reference sequence). The CDR3 is made up of 14 amino acids. After removal of 3 bases from V and 5 bases from J, the junction contained 5 bases not matched to a gene. The DNA of the CDR3 is TGTGCCAGTAGTATTATTGGGGACAGGACTGAAGCTTTCTTT. Translated, it gives CASSIIGDRTEAFF.

The rearrangement links TRBV27 to TRBJ2-2, with D maybe TRBD2 (5 bases). Per germline, CDR1 MNHEY and CDR2 SMNVEV (reference sequence). Trimming shortened V by 4 bases and J by 5 bases, and 20 bases separated the two germline ends. The CDR3 sequence is 17 residues long. The chain's CDR3 is CASSSDPGKKWTGELFF. DNA of the CDR3: TGTGCCAGCAGTTCCGATCCGGGGAAGAAGTGGACCGGGGAGCTGTTTTTT.

The CDR3 loop is CASSLSNVRGYTF. CDR3 nucleotide sequence: TGCGCCAGCAGCTTGTCAAATGTCAGGGGCTACACCTTC. The chain employs TRBV5-1 and TRBJ1-2; unclear D gene. CDR3 length equals 13 residues. CDR1 SGHRS and CDR2 YFSETQ come from the germline V gene. V was cut by 1 base and J by 8 bases, with 12 bases left in between.

The J gene is TRBJ1-5, the V gene TRBV19, with D perhaps TRBD1 (5 bases). The CDR3 spans 16 residues. The ends were cut back, 3 bases at V and 6 bases at J, with 18 bases in the middle. Looked up from germline, CDR1 is LNHDA and CDR2 is SQIVND (reference sequence). The CDR3 loop is CASSIMGGLTAQPQHF. DNA of the CDR3: TGTGCCAGTAGTATTATGGGGGGTTTGACAGCTCAGCCCCAGCATTTT.

The J gene is TRBJ2-1, the V gene TRBV14; maybe TRBD1 (6 bases). The CDR3 is made up of 21 amino acids. Trimming pared 0 bases from V and 0 bases from J, leaving 24 bases between. Germline V lookup: CDR1 SGHDN, CDR2 FVKESK. The CDR3 nucleotides are TGTGCCAGCAGCCAAGATCAGGGGACAAATACAGTTCTCTTCTCCTACAATGAGCAGTTCTTC. Translating it yields CASSQDQGTNTVLFSYNEQFF.

This chain links TRBV4-2 with TRBJ2-1; perhaps TRBD2 as D (7 bases). The CDR3 contains 17 residues. Germline loops: CDR1 LGHNA, CDR2 YNFKEQ. V gave up 0 bases and J gave up 8 bases, with 20 bases separating them. The CDR3 region has the DNA TGTGCCAGCAGCCAAGAAGGGGGGAGGGGACTGTGGGATGAGCAGTTCTTC. Protein sequence: CASSQEGGRGLWDEQFF.

As concerns this clone: Relative to the germline gene, one junction end is altered; a read error may explain this. The rearrangement joins TRBV7-7 to TRBJ2-3; no firm D call. Germline values: CDR1 SSHAT, CDR2 FNYEAQ (reference sequence). CDR3 length: 13 residues. CDR3 in DNA: TGTGCTAGCAGCTTATTTGGCGGAGATACGCAGTATTTT. This encodes CASSLFGGDTQYF.

V usage is TRBV11-2 and J usage is TRBJ1-2; 7 bases agree with TRBD1. CDR1 is SGHAT, CDR2 FQNNGV, per germline. V lost 0 bases to trimming and J lost 6 bases; unmatched junction nucleotides: 4. CDR3 length: 14 amino acids. CDR3 nucleotide sequence: TGTGCCAGCAGCTTAGAAACCGGGACAGATGGCTACACCTTC. This codes for CASSLETGTDGYTF.

The chain uses TRBV5-4 and TRBJ2-1; 8 nucleotides line up with TRBD2. The CDR3 spans 15 residues. The V segment lost 0 bases and the J segment 7 bases; nucleotides outside the gene matches: 6. Looked up from germline, CDR1 is SGHNT and CDR2 is YYREEE (reference sequence). The CDR3 DNA reads as TGTGCCAGCAGCTTGGGTTGCGGGGGGTCGAATGAGCAGTTCTTC. Encoded protein: CASSLGCGGSNEQFF. Using reference TRBV5-4 and TRBJ2-1 for the parts outside the CDR3, the full variable domain is ETGVTQSPTHLIKTRGQQVTLRCSSQSGHNTVSWYQQALGQGPQFIFQYYREEENGRGNFPPRFSGLQFPNYSSELNVNALELDDSALYLCASSLGCGGSNEQFFGPGTRLTVL.